The rows below give T cell receptor beta chains drawn from one sample of a study of T cell repertoires in ileal Crohn's disease. TCRdb's table, derived via immunoSEQ multiplex PCR, lists solely in-frame clones and lacks some. Here the sample spans roughly 600 clones, about 84% being singletons. Sequenced material: ileal tissue. The receptors here all came from an adult with Crohn's disease. Both conserved end residues are part of each CDR3. The D gene is left open where the match is weak. The size field is filled for only some rows; it gives once, few, many or a size class.

-	15	TRBV6-1	TRBD1	TRBJ2-7	CANKTGQGSSYEQYF	TGTGCCAACAAGACGGGACAGGGAAGCTCCTACGAGCAGTACTTC
-	13	TRBV19	-	TRBJ1-1	CASSVKGDTEAFF	TGTGCCAGTAGTGTAAAGGGGGATACTGAAGCTTTCTTT
-	17	TRBV7-2	TRBD2	TRBJ2-3	CASSSLGRLAGVDTQYF	TGTGCCAGCAGCTCGCTTGGGCGCCTAGCGGGAGTAGATACGCAGTATTTT
-	14	TRBV11-2	-	TRBJ2-7	CASSRRLDSYEQYF	TGTGCCAGCAGCCGACGGCTCGATTCCTACGAGCAGTACTTC
-	13	TRBV29-1	-	TRBJ1-1	CSVQTGLGTEAFF	TGCAGCGTTCAAACAGGGCTGGGGACTGAAGCTTTCTTT
-	17	TRBV2	TRBD2	TRBJ2-1	CASSLSGTRLASNEQFF	TGTGCCAGCAGCCTTTCCGGGACTAGATTGGCGTCCAATGAGCAGTTCTTC
-	14	TRBV10-3	-	TRBJ2-1	CAINEGLAYNEQFF	TGTGCCATCAATGAAGGCCTAGCCTACAATGAGCAGTTCTTC
-	16	TRBV7-9	-	TRBJ2-1	CASSLPAGSSYNEQFF	TGTGCCAGCAGCTTGCCGGCCGGGAGTTCCTACAATGAGCAGTTCTTC
-	12	TRBV14	-	TRBJ2-7	CASSQVRGEQYF	TGTGCCAGCAGCCAAGTTAGGGGCGAGCAGTACTTC
-	13	TRBV5-4	TRBD1	TRBJ2-5	CASSADRVSTQYF	TGTGCCAGCAGCGCTGACAGGGTTTCGACCCAGTACTTC
-	15	TRBV4-3	TRBD2	TRBJ2-3	CASSPLAVSTDTQYF	TGCGCCAGCAGCCCCCTAGCGGTTAGCACAGATACGCAGTATTTT
-	15	TRBV6-6	TRBD2	TRBJ2-5	CASLRTSGLQETQYF	TGTGCCAGCTTAAGGACTAGCGGGCTTCAAGAGACCCAGTACTTC
-	16	TRBV7-9	TRBD2	TRBJ2-7	CASSRRRAGGRYEQYF	TGTGCCAGCAGCCGACGTCGGGCGGGGGGACGGTACGAGCAGTACTTC
-	22	TRBV5-3	TRBD2	TRBJ2-3	CARSLEQTGLLTPWGDTDTQYF	TGTGCCAGAAGCTTGGAGCAAACGGGACTACTAACTCCCTGGGGGGACACAGATACGCAGTATTTT
few	18	TRBV28	TRBD1	TRBJ2-2	CASSSGTGGGVGTGELFF	TGTGCCAGCAGCTCCGGGACAGGGGGCGGTGTGGGCACCGGGGAGCTGTTTTTT
-	14	TRBV11-2	TRBD2	TRBJ2-1	CASSLELARNEQFF	TGTGCCAGCAGCTTAGAACTAGCGCGCAATGAGCAGTTCTTC
-	15	TRBV27	TRBD1	TRBJ2-2	CASKYGTGNTGELFF	TGTGCCAGCAAATACGGGACAGGGAACACCGGGGAGCTGTTTTTT
-	17	TRBV15	TRBD2	TRBJ2-7	CATSRPRTSGSSYEQYF	TGTGCCACCAGCAGACCTCGGACTAGCGGGAGCTCCTACGAGCAGTACTTC
-	16	TRBV27	TRBD2	TRBJ2-1	CASSLRTSGRGNEQFF	TGTGCCAGCAGTCTACGGACTAGCGGGAGGGGTAATGAGCAGTTCTTC